This entry features one T cell receptor (beta chain) sequence. The source of the sample is a study of technical replicates of blood from a handful of donors. TCRdb's table, derived via immunoSEQ multiplex PCR, lists solely in-frame clones and lacks some. Seen here are 75,000 to 95,000 clones, 85% to 95% observed once, and the top ten hold under 0.5%. V was clipped by 0 bases and J by 4 bases, with 11 bases between them. CDR3 size: 15 residues. Per the germline V gene, CDR1 is SGHNT and CDR2 is YYREEE (reference sequence). Sequences were obtained from T cells isolated from PBMCs. The sequence came from a human donor in good health. The V gene is TRBV5-4, the J gene TRBJ2-1; no clear D. The CDR3 is CASSLAGRRYNEQFF. DNA of the CDR3: TGTGCCAGCAGCTTGGCCGGTCGGCGGTACAATGAGCAGTTCTTC.